The rows below give T cell receptor beta chains drawn from one sample of a study of shared clonotypes between healthy human individuals. Here immunoSEQ multiplex PCR was the method, and the copy in TCRdb shows in-frame clones only, minus some. Of about 1,500,000 clones in the sample, around 97% were seen once. The material sequenced was naive CD4+ T cells sorted from blood. The receptors here all came from a man between 25 and 39 years old in good health. Each CDR3 is given with its conserved first and last residue. The D gene is left open where the match is weak.

TGCGCCAGCAGCTCGACCTCAACAGGCGAAGCTTTCTTT,CASSSTSTGEAFF,TRBJ1-1,.,TRBV5-1
TGTGCCAGCAGCCGATTCGCGGTCAACTATGGCTACACCTTC,CASSRFAVNYGYTF,TRBJ1-2,.,TRBV5-6
TGCGCCAGCAGTGAGCAGGGGGCGCTTGAGCAGTACTTC,CASSEQGALEQYF,TRBJ2-7,TRBD1,TRBV10-1
TGTGCCAGCAGCTTGGCTTCGAACACCGGGGAGCTGTTTTTT,CASSLASNTGELFF,TRBJ2-2,.,TRBV5-5
TGTGCCAGCAGCCCGGGACAGTACTACAATGAGCAGTTCTTC,CASSPGQYYNEQFF,TRBJ2-1,TRBD1,TRBV7-9
TGTGCCAGCAGCCTAAGGGAGTTCACTGAAGCTTTCTTT,CASSLREFTEAFF,TRBJ1-1,.,TRBV7-9
TGCGCCAGTGCGGACACGCAAGAGACCCAGTACTTC,CASADTQETQYF,TRBJ2-5,.,TRBV5-1
TGTGCCAGCAGTAGTGGGACTAGCCTGAGAGAGCAGTACTTC,CASSSGTSLREQYF,TRBJ2-7,TRBD2,TRBV28
TGTGCCAGCTCACCACTGCGCGGGAACACTGAAGCTTTCTTT,CASSPLRGNTEAFF,TRBJ1-1,.,TRBV18
TGTGCCAGCAGCTTCATGTGGGGTCGGAACACCGGGGAGCTGTTTTTT,CASSFMWGRNTGELFF,TRBJ2-2,.,TRBV11-2
TGTGCCAGCAGAGATGACAGGGGCTATGGCTACACCTTC,CASRDDRGYGYTF,TRBJ1-2,TRBD1,TRBV28
TGCAGCGTGAAACAGGACCCGAACACTGAAGCTTTCTTT,CSVKQDPNTEAFF,TRBJ1-1,.,TRBV29-1
.,CASSSGPAVEQPQHF,TRBJ1-5,.,TRBV28
TGCGCCAGTCGTTTGTCAGGGGGGCACAATGAGCAGTTCTTC,CASRLSGGHNEQFF,TRBJ2-1,.,TRBV10-2
TGTGCCAGCAGCTTAGAAACTCCAGGGGTAAGAGGCGAGCAGTACTTC,CASSLETPGVRGEQYF,TRBJ2-7,.,TRBV7-6
TGTGCCAGCAGCCCAGGACAGGGAAACACCATATATTTT,CASSPGQGNTIYF,TRBJ1-3,.,TRBV9
TGTGCCAGCAGCTTTGATGACAGGGTAGCCGAGCAGTACTTC,CASSFDDRVAEQYF,TRBJ2-7,TRBD1,TRBV5-6
TGTGCCAGCAGCCTAAAAGGAGGGGACTACGAGCAGTACTTC,CASSLKGGDYEQYF,TRBJ2-7,.,TRBV7-8
TGTGCCAGCAGTTCGGGGGGGTCCTATGGCTACACCTTC,CASSSGGSYGYTF,TRBJ1-2,.,TRBV11-2
TGTGCCAGCAGCAGGGAGCTGATGAGCGAGCAGTACTTC,CASSRELMSEQYF,TRBJ2-7,.,TRBV7-6
TGTGCCAGCCGTCGCGACACTGAAGCTTTCTTT,CASRRDTEAFF,TRBJ1-1,.,TRBV6-1
TGCGCCAGCAGCCATCTGCCCAGGGCCCACGAGCAGTACTTC,CASSHLPRAHEQYF,TRBJ2-7,.,TRBV5-1